These 6 T cell receptor beta chains were sequenced from one sample in a study of control samples from healthy donors and cancer patients. The method was immunoSEQ multiplex PCR; TCRdb's version includes in-frame clones alone and lacks a portion of them. The table shows approximately 84,000 clones, with roughly nine tenths occurring only once. Sequencing input: blood. The origin of the receptors is a man aged 30 to 45 in good health.

The V call is TRBV9, the J call TRBJ1-1; the D gene is possibly TRBD1 (6 bases). Trimming pared 0 bases from V and 1 base from J, leaving 16 bases between. CDR1 SGDLS and CDR2 YYNGEE come from the germline V gene. The CDR3 extends over 17 amino acids. As DNA, the CDR3 is TGTGCCAGCAGCGTAGGTTTGGGGGGCTCGGGGAACACTGAAGCTTTCTTT. It translates to CASSVGLGGSGNTEAFF.

The chain joins TRBV28 to TRBJ1-2, with TRBD1 identical over 7 bases. Per the germline V gene, CDR1 is MDHEN and CDR2 is SYDVKM. Germline trimming cut 8 bases from V and 0 bases from J; bases unmatched to any gene: 3. The CDR3 totals 13 residues. The CDR3, as DNA: TGTGCCAGCCGCGGGACAGCTAACTATGGCTACACCTTC. Its protein is CASRGTANYGYTF.

The CDR3: CAISPKQGAYTEAFF. DNA of the CDR3: TGTGCCATCAGTCCTAAACAGGGGGCTTACACTGAAGCTTTCTTT. The rearrangement joins TRBV10-3 to TRBJ1-1; TRBD1 matches 9 bases. CDR3 length equals 15 residues. CDR1 is ENHRY, CDR2 SYGVKD, per germline. The ends lost 5 bases at V and 3 bases at J; junction bases unmatched: 7.

The chain couples TRBV5-1 to TRBJ2-7; D gene ambiguous. There are 16 residues in the CDR3. The ends were cut back, 2 bases at V and 4 bases at J, with 19 bases in the middle. Germline-derived CDR1 and CDR2 are SGHRS and YFSETQ. CDR3 nucleotides: TGCGCCAGCAGCTTCGGTCTGGACCCTACGACTTACGAGCAGTACTTC. Translating it yields CASSFGLDPTTYEQYF. Full variable domain (missing parts from reference TRBV5-1 and TRBJ2-7): KAGVTQTPRYLIKTRGQQVTLSCSPISGHRSVSWYQQTPGQGLQFLFEYFSETQRNKGNFPGRFSGRQFSNSRSEMNVSTLELGDSALYLCASSFGLDPTTYEQYFGPGTRLTVT.

The rearrangement uses TRBV5-6 and TRBJ2-1, with D possibly matching TRBD2 (6 bases). This CDR3 has 13 residues. The V gene's germline CDR1 is SGHDT and CDR2 YYEEEE. V was cut by 6 bases and J by 3 bases, with 10 bases left in between. The CDR3 loop reads CASTGLNYNEQFF. CDR3 nucleotide sequence: TGTGCCAGCACGGGACTGAACTACAATGAGCAGTTCTTC.

This chain uses TRBV27 with TRBJ2-4; 8 bases are a match to TRBD2. This CDR3 has 17 residues. Per germline, CDR1 MNHEY and CDR2 SMNVEV (reference sequence). The J segment lost 0 bases and the V segment lost 6 bases, leaving 10 bases of the junction unmatched. The CDR3 is CASRNSGIPLAKNIQYF. For the CDR3, the DNA is TGTGCCAGCAGAAATAGCGGGATCCCACTAGCCAAAAACATTCAGTACTTC.